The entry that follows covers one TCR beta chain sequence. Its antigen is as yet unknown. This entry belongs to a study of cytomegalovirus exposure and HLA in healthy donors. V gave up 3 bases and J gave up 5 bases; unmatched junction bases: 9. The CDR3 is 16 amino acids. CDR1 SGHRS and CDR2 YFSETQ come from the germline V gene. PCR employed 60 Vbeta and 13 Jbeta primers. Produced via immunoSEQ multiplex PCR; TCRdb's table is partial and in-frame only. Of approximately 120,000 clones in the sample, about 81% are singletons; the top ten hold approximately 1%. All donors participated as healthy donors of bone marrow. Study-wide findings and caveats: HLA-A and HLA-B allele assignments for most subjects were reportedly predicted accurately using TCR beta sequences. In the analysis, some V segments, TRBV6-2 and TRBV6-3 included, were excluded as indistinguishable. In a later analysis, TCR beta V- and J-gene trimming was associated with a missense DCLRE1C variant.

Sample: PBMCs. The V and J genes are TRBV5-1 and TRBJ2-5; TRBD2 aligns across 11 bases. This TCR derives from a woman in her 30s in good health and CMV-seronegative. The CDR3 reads CASSSNLAGGWETQYF. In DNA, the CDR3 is TGCGCCAGCAGCTCCAATCTAGCGGGAGGATGGGAGACCCAGTACTTC.